This TCR beta chain was identified during a study of T cell repertoires in cytomegalovirus infection. Study in general: Public TCR beta signatures were indicative of both CMV infection and a matching HLA type. Whole-study findings and limits: CMV-specific HLA-C-restricted TCR beta clonotypes dominated the ex vivo response.

The V end was cut by 3 bases, the J end by 3 bases, with 8 bases between. This CDR3 is 13 amino acids long. Each CDR3 protein is one row after TCRdb ran MiXCR on the reads. Here the sample spans fewer than 550,000 distinct CDR3 sequences, around 27% being singletons. Points on this clonotype: Its antigen is still unknown.

The sequence came from a human donor in good health (CMV status not recorded). Some clones in this sample may be carry-over from other donors' samples. The chain links TRBV12-3 or TRBV12-4 to TRBJ1-1, with D unresolved. Input material: PBMCs. The CDR3 DNA sequence: TGTGCCAGCAGTTTTACTCTATACACTGAAGCTTTCTTT. It specifies CASSFTLYTEAFF.